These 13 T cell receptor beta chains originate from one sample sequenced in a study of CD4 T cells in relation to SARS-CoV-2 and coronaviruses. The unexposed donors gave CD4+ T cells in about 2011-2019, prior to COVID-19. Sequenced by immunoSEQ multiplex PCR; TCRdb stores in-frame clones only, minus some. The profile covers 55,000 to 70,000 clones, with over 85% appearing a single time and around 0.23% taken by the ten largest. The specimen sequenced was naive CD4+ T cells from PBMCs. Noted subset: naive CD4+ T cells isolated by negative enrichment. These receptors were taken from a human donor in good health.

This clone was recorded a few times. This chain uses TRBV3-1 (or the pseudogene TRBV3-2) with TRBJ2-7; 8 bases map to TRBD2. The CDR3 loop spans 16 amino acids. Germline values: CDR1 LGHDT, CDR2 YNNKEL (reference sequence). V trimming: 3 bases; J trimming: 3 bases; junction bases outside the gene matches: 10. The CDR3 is CASSHRGLEKYYEQYF. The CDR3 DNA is TGTGCCAGCAGCCACCGGGGACTAGAAAAGTACTACGAGCAGTACTTC.

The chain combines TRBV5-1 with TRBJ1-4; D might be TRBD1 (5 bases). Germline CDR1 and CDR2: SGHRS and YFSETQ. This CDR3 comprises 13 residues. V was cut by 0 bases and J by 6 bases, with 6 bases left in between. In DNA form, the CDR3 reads TGCGCCAGCAGCTTGGGGGGCCATGAAAAACTGTTTTTT. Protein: CASSLGGHEKLFF.

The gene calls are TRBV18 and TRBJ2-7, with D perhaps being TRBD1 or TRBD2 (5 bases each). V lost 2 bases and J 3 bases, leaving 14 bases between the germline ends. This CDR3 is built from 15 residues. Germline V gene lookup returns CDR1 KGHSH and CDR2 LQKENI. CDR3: CASSPFGGSNYEQYF. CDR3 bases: TGTGCCAGCTCACCATTTGGGGGATCCAACTACGAGCAGTACTTC.

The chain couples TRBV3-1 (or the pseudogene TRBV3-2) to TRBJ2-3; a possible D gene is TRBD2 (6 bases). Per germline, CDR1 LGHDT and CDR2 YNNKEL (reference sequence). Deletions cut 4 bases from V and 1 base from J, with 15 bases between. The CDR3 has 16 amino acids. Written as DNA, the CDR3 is TGTGCCAGCAGCCTATGGAGGGACTGGGGCACAGATACGCAGTATTTT. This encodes CASSLWRDWGTDTQYF.

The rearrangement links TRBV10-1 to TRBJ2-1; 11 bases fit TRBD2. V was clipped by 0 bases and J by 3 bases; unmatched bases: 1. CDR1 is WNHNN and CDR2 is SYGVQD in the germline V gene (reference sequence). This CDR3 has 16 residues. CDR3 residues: CASSESTSGGYNEQFF. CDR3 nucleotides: TGCGCCAGCAGTGAGTCAACTAGCGGGGGCTACAATGAGCAGTTCTTC.

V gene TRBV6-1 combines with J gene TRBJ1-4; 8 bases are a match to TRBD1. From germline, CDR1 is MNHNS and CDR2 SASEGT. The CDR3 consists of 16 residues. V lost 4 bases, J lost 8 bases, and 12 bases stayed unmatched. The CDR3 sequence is CASSGDRGLAGEKLFF. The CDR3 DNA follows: TGTGCCAGCAGTGGCGACAGGGGCCTGGCGGGGGAAAAACTGTTTTTT.

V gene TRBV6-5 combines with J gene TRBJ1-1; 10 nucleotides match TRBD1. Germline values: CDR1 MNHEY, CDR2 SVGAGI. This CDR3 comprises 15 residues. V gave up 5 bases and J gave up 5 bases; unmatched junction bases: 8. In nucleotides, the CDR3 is TGTGCCAGCAGTAAACCTGGACAGGGGGTTACTGAAGCTTTCTTT. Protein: CASSKPGQGVTEAFF.

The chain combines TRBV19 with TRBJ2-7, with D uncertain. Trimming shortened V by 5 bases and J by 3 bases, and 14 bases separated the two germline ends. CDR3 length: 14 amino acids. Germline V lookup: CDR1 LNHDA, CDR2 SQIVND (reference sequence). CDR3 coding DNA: TGTGCCAGTAGTTCAAGCTCCGGGCGCTACGAGCAGTACTTC. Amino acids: CASSSSSGRYEQYF.

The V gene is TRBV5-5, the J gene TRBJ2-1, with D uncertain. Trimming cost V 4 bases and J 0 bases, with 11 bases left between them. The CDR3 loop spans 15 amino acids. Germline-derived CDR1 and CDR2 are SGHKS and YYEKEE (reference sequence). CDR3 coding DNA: TGTGCCAGCAGCAACGGAGCGAGCTCCTACAATGAGCAGTTCTTC. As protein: CASSNGASSYNEQFF. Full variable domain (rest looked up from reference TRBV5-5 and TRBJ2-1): DAGVTQSPTHLIKTRGQQVTLRCSPISGHKSVSWYQQVLGQGPQFIFQYYEKEERGRGNFPDRFSARQFPNYSSELNVNALLLGDSALYLCASSNGASSYNEQFFGPGTRLTVL.

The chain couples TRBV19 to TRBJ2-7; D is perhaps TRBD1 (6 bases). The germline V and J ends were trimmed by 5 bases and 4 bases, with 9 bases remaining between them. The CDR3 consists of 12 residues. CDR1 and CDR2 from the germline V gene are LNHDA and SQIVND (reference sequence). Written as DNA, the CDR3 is TGTGCCAGTAGTCAAACAGGGTACGAGCAGTACTTC. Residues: CASSQTGYEQYF.

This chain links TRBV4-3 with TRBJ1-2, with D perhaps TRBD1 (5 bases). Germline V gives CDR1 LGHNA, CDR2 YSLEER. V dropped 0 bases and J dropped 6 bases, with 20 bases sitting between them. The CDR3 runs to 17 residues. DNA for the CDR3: TGCGCCAGCAGCCAAGATCCCCCGGGGGGGACTGGTCATGGCTACACCTTC. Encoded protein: CASSQDPPGGTGHGYTF.

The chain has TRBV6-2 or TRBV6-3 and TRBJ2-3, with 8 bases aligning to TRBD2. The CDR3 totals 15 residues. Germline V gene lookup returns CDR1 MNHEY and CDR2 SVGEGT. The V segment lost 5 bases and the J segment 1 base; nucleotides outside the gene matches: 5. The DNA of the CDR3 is TGTGCCAGCAGTCTCCTAGCGGGTGGCACAGATACGCAGTATTTT. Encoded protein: CASSLLAGGTDTQYF.

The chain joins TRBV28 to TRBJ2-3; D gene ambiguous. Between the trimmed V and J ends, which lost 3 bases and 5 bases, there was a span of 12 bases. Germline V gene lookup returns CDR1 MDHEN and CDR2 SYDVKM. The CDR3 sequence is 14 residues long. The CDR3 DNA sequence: TGTGCCAGCAGTTTGTCGAGGACGGGAGATACGCAGTATTTT. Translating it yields CASSLSRTGDTQYF.